This TCR beta chain was identified during a study of blood T cell repertoires in COVID-19. In germline, CDR1 is SNHLY, CDR2 FYNNEI. This CDR3 spans 14 amino acids. The J segment lost 7 bases and the V segment lost 4 bases, leaving 2 bases of the junction unmatched. Generated by immunoSEQ multiplex PCR, the TCRdb table keeps only in-frame clones and is missing some. The table records some 180,000 clones, 75% to 90% of them present only once. This chain uses TRBV2 with TRBJ1-6; 9 bases match TRBD1. The material sequenced was peripheral blood. The TCR was taken from a woman aged 55-69 years with acute or convalescent COVID-19. CDR3 nucleotide sequence: TGTGCCAGCAGTGTCGGGACAGGGAATTCACCCCTCCACTTT. It translates to CASSVGTGNSPLHF.